This TCR beta chain stems from a study of OX40 agonist ivuxolimab in advanced cancers. Assay used: immunoSEQ multiplex PCR; TCRdb lists only in-frame clones, some missing. Altogether roughly 48,000 clones are present, 75% to 80% being singletons, with the ten largest covering approximately 8%. The germline CDR1 and CDR2 sequences are KGHSH and LQKENI. V was pared by 6 bases and J by 0 bases, with 15 bases of the junction left unmatched. The CDR3 runs to 18 residues. The TCR originated in an adult with an advanced solid tumor such as melanoma, head and neck, liver or kidney cancer. The sequenced sample was CD4+ or CD8+ T cells sorted from blood, obtained in a trial of the OX40 agonist ivuxolimab. The chain combines TRBV18 with TRBJ2-3; 7 bases match TRBD1. The CDR3 region has the DNA TGTGCCAGCTCTACCCCGGGTCAGGGGGAACCAAGCACAGATACGCAGTATTTT. It specifies CASSTPGQGEPSTDTQYF.